The entry below gives a single T cell receptor beta chain sequence along with its context. This sample was included in a study of blood T cell repertoires in COVID-19. The wider study: The United States, Italy and Spain provided the acute and convalescent COVID-19 samples.

In assigning cohorts, the study relied on participant-reported clinical history. It was within 2 weeks before study entry that exposed participants met a COVID-19 case. TCRdb's copy holds only in-frame clones and misses some; the assay was immunoSEQ multiplex PCR. The table has about 140,000 clones, roughly four fifths seen once. The sample comprised PBMCs or T cells enriched from blood (not recorded which). The sequence came from a woman aged 18 to 35 who had been exposed to COVID-19.

The CDR3 loop is CASSQRWASGGYEQYF. DNA for the CDR3: TGCGCCAGCAGCCAACGCTGGGCTAGCGGAGGCTACGAGCAGTACTTC. The chain is built from TRBV4-1 and TRBJ2-7; TRBD2 matches 7 bases. Trimming at V came to 2 bases and at J to 3 bases, leaving 10 bases not matched to a gene. CDR1 is MGHRA, CDR2 YSYEKL, per germline. This CDR3 region has 16 residues.